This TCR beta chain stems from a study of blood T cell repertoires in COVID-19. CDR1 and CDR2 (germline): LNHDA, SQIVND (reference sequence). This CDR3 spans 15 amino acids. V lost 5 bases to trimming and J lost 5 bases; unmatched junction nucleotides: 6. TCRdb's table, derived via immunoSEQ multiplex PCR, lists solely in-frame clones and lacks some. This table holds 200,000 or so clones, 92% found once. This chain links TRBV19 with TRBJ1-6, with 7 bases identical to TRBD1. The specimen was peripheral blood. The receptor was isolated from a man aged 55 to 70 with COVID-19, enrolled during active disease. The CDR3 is CASSSQGRDNSPLHF. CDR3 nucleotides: TGTGCCAGTAGTTCACAGGGGAGAGATAATTCACCCCTCCACTTT. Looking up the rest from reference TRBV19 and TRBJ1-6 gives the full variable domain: DGGITQSPKYLFRKEGQNVTLSCEQNLNHDAMYWYRQDPGQGLRLIYYSQIVNDFQKGDIAEGYSVSREKKESFPLTVTSAQKNPTAFYLCASSSQGRDNSPLHFGNGTRLTVT.